A single sample gave rise to the 8 T cell receptor beta chains below, sequenced in a study of identical twins. TCRdb re-derived calls from the 5' RACE reads in MiXCR, one entry per CDR3 protein. The sample carries around 490,000 distinct CDR3 sequences, roughly an eighth recorded once. These same data were also listed under a study on yellow fever vaccine responses in identical twins.

The material sequenced was CD4+ T cells sorted from blood. Receptors originate from a woman in her late teens or twenties in good health.

V and J are TRBV5-6 and TRBJ2-7; D gene ambiguous. Germline loops: CDR1 SGHDT, CDR2 YYEEEE. The CDR3 has 14 residues. The germline V and J ends were trimmed by 4 bases and 2 bases, with 13 bases remaining between them. This CDR3 reads CASSPLLETYEQYF. As DNA, the CDR3 is TGTGCCAGCAGCCCCCTTCTCGAGACCTACGAGCAGTACTTC.

This clonotype was counted many times. This chain links TRBV5-5 with TRBJ2-3, with 9 bases identical to TRBD2. V lost 0 bases to trimming and J lost 1 base; unmatched junction nucleotides: 6. The CDR3 runs to 17 residues. In germline, CDR1 is SGHKS, CDR2 YYEKEE (reference sequence). The CDR3 DNA sequence: TGTGCCAGCAGCTTGGCCGCGTTAGCGGGGGGCACAGATACGCAGTATTTT. This encodes CASSLAALAGGTDTQYF.

This clonotype was observed a few times. V usage is TRBV6-5 and J usage is TRBJ2-3; possibly TRBD1 for D (5 bases). Looked up from germline, CDR1 is MNHEY and CDR2 is SVGAGI. The ends were cut back, 2 bases at V and 2 bases at J, with 14 bases in the middle. The CDR3 runs to 16 residues. This CDR3 reads CASSYGIVRATDTQYF. CDR3 DNA sequence: TGTGCCAGCAGTTACGGGATAGTCAGGGCCACAGATACGCAGTATTTT.

This clonotype has just a few counts. V is TRBV2 and J is TRBJ2-1, with a weak D call TRBD2 (6 bases). Trimming took off 8 bases at V and 5 bases at J, with 16 bases between the two ends. Germline CDR1 SNHLY, CDR2 FYNNEI. There are 14 residues in the CDR3. In nucleotides, the CDR3 is TGTGCCAGCCTAGGCCTAGCGCTGAACAATGAGCAGTTCTTC. Translated, it gives CASLGLALNNEQFF.

The CDR3 sequence: CSVPPLYRGCKEKLFF. CDR3 coding DNA: TGCAGCGTGCCCCCTTTGTACAGGGGTTGTAAGGAAAAACTGTTTTTT. The V and J genes are TRBV29-1 and TRBJ1-4, with 7 bases fitting TRBD1. This CDR3 is built from 16 residues. The ends lost 6 bases at V and 8 bases at J; junction bases unmatched: 18. Per germline, CDR1 SQVTM and CDR2 ANQGSEA.

This clonotype was recorded at least ten times. The rearrangement links TRBV7-2 to TRBJ1-1, with 7 bases identical to TRBD1. V dropped 5 bases and J dropped 2; count of bases not matched to a gene: 8. This CDR3 is built from 15 residues. Germline values: CDR1 SGHTA, CDR2 FQGNSA. CDR3 in DNA: TGTGCCAGCAGCGGATTTGACAGGGATAACACTGAAGCTTTCTTT. It specifies CASSGFDRDNTEAFF.

The gene calls are TRBV30 and TRBJ2-6; D might be TRBD1 (7 bases). The CDR3 covers 15 residues. Looked up from germline, CDR1 is GTSNPN and CDR2 is SVGIG (reference sequence). The CDR3 is CAAGQWVVGANVLTF. DNA of the CDR3: TGTGCGGCGGGACAGTGGGTCGTAGGGGCCAACGTCCTGACTTTC.

This clonotype was seen at least ten times. The J gene is TRBJ2-4, the V gene TRBV5-1, with 7 bases matching TRBD1. J was trimmed by 12 bases and V by 4 bases; bases with no gene match: 7. Germline values: CDR1 SGHRS, CDR2 YFSETQ. CDR3 size: 12 residues. The CDR3 DNA is TGCGCCAGCAGCCAATTAGGACAGGATCAGTACTTC. This gives the protein CASSQLGQDQYF.